These 23 T cell receptor beta chains originate from one sample sequenced in a study of tumor T cells in aggressive B-cell lymphoma. Using immunoSEQ multiplex PCR, the repertoire was profiled, and TCRdb retains in-frame clones only, with some absent. This table has thousands of clones, approximately 90% appearing once. The source material was tumor tissue. All receptors come from an adult with diffuse large B cell lymphoma.

Here the CDR3 reads CASSQPEPRKTQYF. The CDR3 DNA reads TGTGCCAGCAGCCAGCCAGAACCGAGGAAGACCCAGTACTTC. The rearrangement links TRBV14 to TRBJ2-5; D uncertain. The V end was cut by 3 bases, the J end by 6 bases, with 14 bases between. Germline-derived CDR1 and CDR2 are SGHDN and FVKESK. This CDR3 region has 14 residues.

The chain recombines TRBV18 with TRBJ2-3, with D tentatively TRBD1 (6 bases). Trimming cost V 1 base and J 3 bases, with 8 bases left between them. Per germline, CDR1 KGHSH and CDR2 LQKENI. The CDR3 extends over 14 amino acids. The CDR3 protein is CASSPLQGTDTQYF. The CDR3 nucleotides are TGTGCCAGCTCACCACTACAGGGAACAGATACGCAGTATTTT. The whole variable domain, filled in from reference TRBV18 and TRBJ2-3, reads NAGVMQNPRHLVRRRGQEARLRCSPMKGHSHVYWYRQLPEEGLKFMVYLQKENIIDESGMPKERFSAEFPKEGPSILRIQQVVRGDSAAYFCASSPLQGTDTQYFGPGTRLTVL.

This clone turned up a few times. The V gene is TRBV9, the J gene TRBJ2-1, with D possibly TRBD2 on 6 matching bases. CDR1 and CDR2 from the germline V gene are SGDLS and YYNGEE. Trimming removed 2 bases at V and 8 bases at J, with 8 bases between. CDR3 length equals 12 residues. Written as DNA, the CDR3 is TGTGCCAGCAGCGTGGGAGGATATGAGCAGTTCTTC. Translating gives CASSVGGYEQFF.

The V and J genes are TRBV11-3 and TRBJ2-5; 7 bases line up with TRBD2. Germline values: CDR1 SGHNT, CDR2 YENEEA. Trimming cost V 6 bases and J 5 bases; bases outside gene matches: 9. The CDR3 is 14 residues long. CDR3 amino acids: CASSPTSATETQYF. The DNA of the CDR3 is TGTGCCAGCAGTCCAACTAGCGCAACGGAGACCCAGTACTTC.

J is TRBJ2-6 and V is TRBV13; 13 nucleotides line up with TRBD2. CDR3 size: 20 residues. V was clipped by 7 bases and J by 4 bases; unmatched bases: 16. CDR1 and CDR2 (germline): PRHDT, FYEKMQ (reference sequence). Written as DNA, the CDR3 is TGTGCCAGCACTACCACCCCGGGACTAGCGGGGCCGTTCGGGGCCAACGTCCTGACTTTC. It is translated as CASTTTPGLAGPFGANVLTF.

As concerns this clone: The junction differs from germline at one of its ends, possibly a read error. The chain carries TRBV27 and TRBJ2-5; 8 bases agree with TRBD2. This CDR3 region has 15 residues. The V gene's germline CDR1 is MNHEY and CDR2 SMNVEV (reference sequence). The CDR3 is CASSLSSGYQETQYF. For the CDR3, the DNA is TGTGCCAGCAGTCTATCTAGCGGGTACCAAGAGACCCAGTACTTC.

The chain's CDR3 is CASRWGTGAGYTF. The CDR3 DNA reads as TGTGCCAGCAGGTGGGGGACAGGGGCTGGCTACACCTTC. V gene TRBV2 combines with J gene TRBJ1-2; TRBD1 matches at 10 bases. The CDR3 length is 13 residues. From germline, CDR1 is SNHLY and CDR2 FYNNEI. J gave up 7 bases and V 6 bases, and 5 bases lay outside the gene matches.

The chain combines TRBV27 with TRBJ2-7; TRBD1 agrees at 8 bases. V was pared by 6 bases and J by 3 bases, with 7 bases of the junction left unmatched. The CDR3 extends over 14 amino acids. CDR1 is MNHEY, CDR2 SMNVEV, per germline (reference sequence). The CDR3 sequence is CASRSGQAYYEQYF. Here the CDR3 DNA reads TGTGCCAGCAGGTCGGGACAGGCATACTACGAGCAGTACTTC.

In its sample, this clone was seen once. This chain joins TRBV6-5 and TRBJ1-2; tentative D call: TRBD1 (5 bases). Germline CDR1 MNHEY, CDR2 SVGAGI. The CDR3 runs to 13 residues. V was trimmed by 5 bases and J by 8 bases, leaving 15 bases between them. For the CDR3, the DNA is TGTGCCAGCAGTGAACAGGCCCAGATGGGCTACACCTTC. It encodes CASSEQAQMGYTF.

This rearrangement joins TRBV7-3 to TRBJ2-3; 7 bases align to TRBD2. After removal of 2 bases from V and 2 bases from J, the junction contained 4 bases not matched to a gene. The germline CDR1 and CDR2 sequences are SGHTA and FQGTGA. The CDR3 is 15 amino acids. Written as DNA, the CDR3 is TGTGCCAGCAGCTTACAAGCGGGGACCACAGATACGCAGTATTTT. It is translated as CASSLQAGTTDTQYF.

The chain combines TRBV9 with TRBJ2-3; no reliable D call. The CDR3 length is 15 residues. Per germline, CDR1 SGDLS and CDR2 YYNGEE. V was cut by 4 bases and J by 0 bases, with 12 bases left in between. CDR3 protein: CASSLQDLSTDTQYF. The CDR3 DNA follows: TGTGCCAGCAGCCTCCAGGATCTCAGCACAGATACGCAGTATTTT.

The V gene is TRBV7-2, the J gene TRBJ2-5; 9 bases are a match to TRBD2. Germline CDR1 and CDR2: SGHTA and FQGNSA. The CDR3 is made up of 17 amino acids. V dropped 0 bases and J dropped 2; count of bases not matched to a gene: 7. CDR3 in amino acids: CASSLAPLSGGQETQYF. In DNA form, the CDR3 reads TGTGCCAGCAGCTTAGCGCCCCTCAGCGGGGGGCAAGAGACCCAGTACTTC. The complete variable domain, with remaining parts taken from reference TRBV7-2 and TRBJ2-5, reads GAGVSQSPSNKVTEKGKDVELRCDPISGHTALYWYRQSLGQGLEFLIYFQGNSAPDKSGLPSDRFSAERTGGSVSTLTIQRTQQEDSAVYLCASSLAPLSGGQETQYFGPGTRLLVL.

This chain connects TRBV21-1 to TRBJ2-7; no check of the table's D call, TRBD1, against the DNA was made. TRBV21-1 is deemed a pseudogene. The length of the CDR3 is 15 residues. The CDR3 loop is CASSKKGRQFYEQYF. The CDR3 bases are TGTGCCAGCAGCAAAAAGGGCAGACAGTTCTACGAGCAGTACTTC.

This clone was picked up a small number of times. The chain couples TRBV5-1 to TRBJ2-7, with a possible D match to TRBD2 (5 bases). Trimming left V 1 base short and J 2 bases short, with 13 bases between. Per the germline V gene, CDR1 is SGHRS and CDR2 is YFSETQ. The CDR3 runs 15 residues. The CDR3 is CASSLFGGSTYEQYF. CDR3 coding DNA: TGCGCCAGCAGCTTGTTTGGCGGGTCGACCTACGAGCAGTACTTC.

The gene calls are TRBV9 and TRBJ2-1; the match to TRBD2 covers 12 bases. V gave up 4 bases and J gave up 4 bases; unmatched junction bases: 3. This CDR3 region has 15 residues. CDR1 is SGDLS and CDR2 is YYNGEE in the germline V gene. The DNA for the CDR3 is TGTGCCAGCAGCCTTACTAGCGGGGGGTACAATGAGCAGTTCTTC. The encoded protein is CASSLTSGGYNEQFF.

This chain uses TRBV2 with TRBJ2-7, with 8 bases fitting TRBD2. The germline V gene has CDR1 SNHLY and CDR2 FYNNEI. Trimming removed 7 bases from V and 2 bases from J; junction bases left unmatched: 7. The CDR3 is 14 amino acids. CDR3 DNA sequence: TGTGCCAGCAAGGGGACACTAGCGGCCTACGAGCAGTACTTC. This encodes CASKGTLAAYEQYF.

The genes are TRBV19 and TRBJ2-3; TRBD2 aligns across 9 bases. Germline V gives CDR1 LNHDA, CDR2 SQIVND (reference sequence). V was clipped by 4 bases and J by 7 bases; unmatched bases: 12. This CDR3 contains 16 residues. CDR3 bases: TGTGCCAGTAGTACTTTCTCCGCGGGAGGGCTGTATACGCAGTATTTT. Translated, it gives CASSTFSAGGLYTQYF.

The chain joins TRBV6-6 to TRBJ2-5, with D uncertain. Near its end, the DNA agrees better with TRBJ2-7, so the J call may be wrong. CDR3 size: 13 residues. Germline-derived CDR1 and CDR2 are MNHNY and SVGAGI (reference sequence). In DNA, the CDR3 is TGTGCCAGCAGTTACTACCTTGCCTACGAGCAGTACTTC. This gives the protein CASSYYLAYEQYF.

Here the CDR3 reads CASSQITTKRGTWNEQFF. CDR3 coding DNA: TGCGCCAGCAGCCAAATCACGACCAAGCGGGGGACTTGGAATGAGCAGTTCTTC. The rearrangement joins TRBV4-1 to TRBJ2-1; 8 bases agree with TRBD2. CDR3 size: 18 residues. Germline loops: CDR1 MGHRA, CDR2 YSYEKL. The V gene end was trimmed by 2 bases and the J gene end by 7 bases; junction bases not matched to a gene: 16.

This chain connects TRBV6-6 to TRBJ2-1; 13 nucleotides agree with TRBD2. The CDR3 contains 15 residues. The germline CDR1 and CDR2 sequences are MNHNY and SVGAGI (reference sequence). V trimming: 7 bases; J trimming: 7 bases; junction bases outside the gene matches: 7. For the CDR3, the DNA is TGTGCCAGCACCGGACTAGCGGGAGTGATTAATGAGCAGTTCTTC. Translated: CASTGLAGVINEQFF.

V gene TRBV18 combines with J gene TRBJ1-3, with a possible D match to TRBD1 (5 bases). This CDR3 is built from 15 residues. V dropped 5 bases and J dropped 2 bases, with 13 bases sitting between them. The V gene's germline CDR1 is KGHSH and CDR2 LQKENI. The CDR3 loop reads CASSARGKAGNTIYF. CDR3 in DNA: TGTGCCAGCTCAGCCCGGGGGAAAGCTGGAAACACCATATATTTT.

CDR3 sequence: CASSSLAGGSYNEQFF. CDR3 DNA sequence: TGTGCCAGCAGCTCTCTAGCGGGGGGCTCCTACAATGAGCAGTTCTTC. The chain is built from TRBV11-2 and TRBJ2-1; 11 nucleotides match TRBD2. CDR3 length: 16 amino acids. Trimming at V came to 4 bases and at J to 0 bases, leaving 2 bases not matched to a gene. Germline V CDR1 and CDR2: SGHAT, FQNNGV. Full variable domain (outside the CDR3, taken from reference TRBV11-2 and TRBJ2-1): EAGVAQSPRYKIIEKRQSVAFWCNPISGHATLYWYQQILGQGPKLLIQFQNNGVVDDSQLPKDRFSAERLKGVDSTLKIQPAKLEDSAVYLCASSSLAGGSYNEQFFGPGTRLTVL.

Of note for this clone: At one of its ends the junction is not consistent with the germline gene, which may arise from a read error. The chain links TRBV6-1 to TRBJ2-7; a possible D gene is TRBD1 (6 bases). CDR3 length equals 14 residues. The germline CDR1 and CDR2 sequences are MNHNS and SASEGT. The CDR3 DNA reads TGTGCCAGCAGAGATTGGGACACGTCCTACGGGCAGTACTTC. It is translated as CASRDWDTSYGQYF.